This record concerns one T cell receptor beta chain sequence. The source of the sample is a study of blood T cell repertoires in COVID-19. Whole-study context: Acute and convalescent COVID-19 samples came from the United States, Italy and Spain. PBMCs, B-cell-depleted T cells, or T cells were the source of the cDNA or gDNA that made up the material.

In the authors' workflow: Quantification of nucleated cells was approximated via reference gene primer amplification. Method: immunoSEQ multiplex PCR; TCRdb's copy keeps in-frame clones and lacks some. The V and J calls and the clone size are those of that table, but D and trimming were determined from the DNA. The table includes 64,000 or so clones, 78% detected once. The V end lost 6 bases, the J end lost 1 base, and 9 bases lay between the germline ends. The CDR3 has 13 residues. Source material: peripheral blood. The J gene is TRBJ1-1, the V gene TRBV12-3 or TRBV12-4; D not certain. This TCR was sampled from an older man with acute or convalescent COVID-19. CDR3 sequence: CASRHSENTEAFF. The DNA of the CDR3 is TGTGCCAGCAGGCATTCAGAGAACACTGAAGCTTTCTTT.